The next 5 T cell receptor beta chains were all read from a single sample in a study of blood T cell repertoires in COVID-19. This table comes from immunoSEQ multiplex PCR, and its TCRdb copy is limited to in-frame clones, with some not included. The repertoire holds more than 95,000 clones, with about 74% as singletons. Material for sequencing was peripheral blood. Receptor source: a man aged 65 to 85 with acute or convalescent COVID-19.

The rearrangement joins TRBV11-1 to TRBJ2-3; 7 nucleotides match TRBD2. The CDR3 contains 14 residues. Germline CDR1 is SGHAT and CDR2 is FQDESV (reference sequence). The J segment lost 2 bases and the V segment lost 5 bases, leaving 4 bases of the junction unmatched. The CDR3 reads CASSPGGYTDTQYF. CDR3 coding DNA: TGTGCCAGCAGCCCCGGGGGGTACACAGATACGCAGTATTTT.

The CDR3 region is CASSILPSGTGVYEQYF. The CDR3 bases are TGTGCCAGCAGTATACTACCATCCGGGACAGGGGTATACGAGCAGTACTTC. The rearrangement links TRBV27 to TRBJ2-7; 10 positions agree with TRBD1. The CDR3 contains 17 residues. V was clipped by 5 bases and J by 4 bases; unmatched bases: 14. Germline CDR1 is MNHEY and CDR2 is SMNVEV (reference sequence).

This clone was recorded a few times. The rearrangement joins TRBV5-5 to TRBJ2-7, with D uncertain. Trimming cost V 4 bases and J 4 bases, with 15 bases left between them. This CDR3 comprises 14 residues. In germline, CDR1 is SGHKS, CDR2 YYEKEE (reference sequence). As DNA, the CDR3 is TGTGCCAGCAGCGTTAGGTCCTGGCGGTACGAGCAGTACTTC. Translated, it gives CASSVRSWRYEQYF.

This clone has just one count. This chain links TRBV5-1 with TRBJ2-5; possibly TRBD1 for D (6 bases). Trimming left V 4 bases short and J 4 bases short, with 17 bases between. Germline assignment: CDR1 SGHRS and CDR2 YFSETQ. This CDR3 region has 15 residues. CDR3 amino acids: CASSRQVQGGETQYF. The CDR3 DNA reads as TGCGCCAGCAGCAGGCAGGTACAGGGCGGAGAGACCCAGTACTTC.

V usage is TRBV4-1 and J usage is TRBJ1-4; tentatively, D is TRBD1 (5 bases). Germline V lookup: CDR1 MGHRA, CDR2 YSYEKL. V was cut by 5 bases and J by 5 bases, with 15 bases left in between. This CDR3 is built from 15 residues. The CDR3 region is CASSLTGTLNEKLFF. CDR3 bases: TGCGCCAGCAGCTTAACCGGGACTTTAAATGAAAAACTGTTTTTT.